What follows are 13 T cell receptor beta chains derived from one specimen sequenced in a study of blood T cell repertoires in COVID-19. The repertoire was sequenced with immunoSEQ multiplex PCR; TCRdb's copy has only in-frame clones and lacks some. The data hold roughly 150,000 clones, with approximately 93% observed a single time. Input material: peripheral blood. The source of these receptors is a woman in her sixties or seventies with COVID-19, enrolled during active disease.

The chain joins TRBV29-1 to TRBJ1-2; maybe TRBD1 (5 bases). From germline, CDR1 is SQVTM and CDR2 ANQGSEA. The length of the CDR3 is 13 residues. The V and J ends lost 4 bases and 8 bases respectively, with 17 bases between them. This CDR3 reads CSVVLFSGEGYTF. The CDR3 coding sequence is TGCAGCGTTGTTCTTTTCTCGGGGGAGGGCTACACCTTC.

The chain employs TRBV15 and TRBJ1-6; D remains unclear. V dropped 1 base and J dropped 2 bases, with 9 bases sitting between them. CDR1 is LNHNV and CDR2 is YYDKDF in the germline V gene (reference sequence). The CDR3 sequence is 16 residues long. CDR3 sequence reads: CATSRAPSPYNSPLHF. The CDR3 DNA reads TGTGCCACCAGCAGAGCCCCAAGCCCCTATAATTCACCCCTCCACTTT.

The J gene is TRBJ1-4, the V gene TRBV7-6; 9 nucleotides match TRBD1. Trimming at V came to 5 bases and at J to 4 bases, leaving 2 bases not matched to a gene. This CDR3 has 14 residues. CDR1 is SGHVS, CDR2 FNYEAQ, per germline. The CDR3 region is CASSRQGGNEKLFF. The CDR3 bases are TGTGCCAGCAGCCGACAGGGGGGTAATGAAAAACTGTTTTTT.

The chain links TRBV27 to TRBJ2-7; the D gene is possibly TRBD1 (5 bases). Germline loops: CDR1 MNHEY, CDR2 SMNVEV (reference sequence). The CDR3 is 15 residues long. The V and J ends lost 6 bases and 4 bases respectively, with 19 bases between them. CDR3 coding DNA: TGTGCCAGCAGCCCGTCGACAGTAGGGTCGTACGAGCAGTACTTC. It is translated as CASSPSTVGSYEQYF.

This sequence joins TRBV6-5 and TRBJ1-1, with D uncertain. Germline V gene lookup returns CDR1 MNHEY and CDR2 SVGAGI. This CDR3 contains 13 residues. V lost 8 bases and J 4 bases, leaving 14 bases between the germline ends. The CDR3 DNA follows: TGTGCCAGCCATAAGACGGGAGTCACTGAAGCTTTCTTT. Encoded protein: CASHKTGVTEAFF.

The J gene is TRBJ1-5, the V gene TRBV27; no clear D. Germline V lookup: CDR1 MNHEY, CDR2 SMNVEV (reference sequence). The CDR3 has 13 residues. Trimming took 1 base from V and 9 from J, leaving 10 bases between them. CDR3 loop: CASSLFNGVPQHF. For the CDR3, the DNA is TGTGCCAGCAGTTTATTTAACGGAGTGCCCCAGCATTTT.

The chain carries TRBV7-2 and TRBJ1-4, with 8 bases fitting TRBD1. After removal of 5 bases from V and 8 bases from J, the junction contained 10 bases not matched to a gene. The length of the CDR3 is 15 residues. Germline V gene lookup returns CDR1 SGHTA and CDR2 FQGNSA. The CDR3 DNA reads TGTGCCAGCAGCCCAAGGGACAGGTTCGGCGAAAAACTGTTTTTT. Translating it yields CASSPRDRFGEKLFF.

The rearrangement joins TRBV27 to TRBJ2-7, with TRBD1 identical over 8 bases. The CDR3 length is 14 residues. CDR1 MNHEY and CDR2 SMNVEV come from the germline V gene (reference sequence). The ends lost 3 bases at V and 4 bases at J; junction bases unmatched: 5. This CDR3 reads CASSFGDRGYEQYF. As DNA, the CDR3 is TGTGCCAGCAGTTTCGGAGACAGGGGTTACGAGCAGTACTTC.

The rearrangement uses TRBV30 and TRBJ2-2; 7 nucleotides agree with TRBD1. The V and J ends lost 1 base and 7 bases, in that order; junction bases with no gene match: 6. The germline V gene encodes CDR1 GTSNPN and CDR2 SVGIG (reference sequence). The CDR3 covers 14 residues. CDR3 DNA: TGTGCCTGGAGTGGACAGGGTTCGTACGGGGAGCTGTTTTTT. Translating gives CAWSGQGSYGELFF.

The CDR3 coding sequence is TGTGCCAGCAGCCAAGTGAGCGGGGGGGCCGTGTATTTT. Translating gives CASSQVSGGAVYF. The chain employs TRBV14 and TRBJ2-3; 10 nucleotides match TRBD2. The CDR3 has 13 residues. The junction had 6 bases not matched to a gene; V was cut back by 1 base and J by 14 bases. Germline values: CDR1 SGHDN, CDR2 FVKESK.

The chain combines TRBV5-1 with TRBJ2-1, with 7 bases aligning to TRBD2. After removal of 1 base from V and 1 base from J, the junction contained 2 bases not matched to a gene. The CDR3 sequence is 15 residues long. Germline-derived CDR1 and CDR2 are SGHRS and YFSETQ. The CDR3 here is CASSLTAGSYNEQFF. The CDR3 DNA sequence: TGCGCCAGCAGCTTGACAGCGGGGTCCTACAATGAGCAGTTCTTC.

The chain recombines TRBV19 with TRBJ1-2; TRBD1 matches at 8 bases. The CDR3 covers 14 residues. Germline V gene lookup returns CDR1 LNHDA and CDR2 SQIVND (reference sequence). V shed 3 bases, J shed 2 bases, and the junction held 2 bases outside the gene matches. Here the CDR3 DNA reads TGTGCCAGTAGTATGCAGGGGGCGAACTATGGCTACACCTTC. Translated, it gives CASSMQGANYGYTF.

The V gene is TRBV19, the J gene TRBJ1-4; D is uncertain. The CDR3 runs 13 residues. The germline CDR1 and CDR2 sequences are LNHDA and SQIVND (reference sequence). Trimming took 3 bases from V and 5 from J, leaving 7 bases between them. The CDR3 protein is CASSIHENEKLFF. As DNA, the CDR3 is TGTGCCAGTAGTATTCACGAGAATGAAAAACTGTTTTTT. The entire variable domain, with the rest obtained from reference TRBV19 and TRBJ1-4, is as follows: DGGITQSPKYLFRKEGQNVTLSCEQNLNHDAMYWYRQDPGQGLRLIYYSQIVNDFQKGDIAEGYSVSREKKESFPLTVTSAQKNPTAFYLCASSIHENEKLFFGSGTQLSVL.